What follows are 12 T cell receptor beta chains derived from one specimen sequenced in a study of blood T cell repertoires in COVID-19. The protocol was immunoSEQ multiplex PCR, while the TCRdb copy is restricted to in-frame clones and leaves out a portion. The data contain around 260,000 clones, approximately 86% of them singletons. The sample consisted of peripheral blood. The receptor set was obtained from a man aged 25 to 40 with active or convalescent COVID-19.

The chain combines TRBV4-1 with TRBJ2-6; 12 positions match TRBD2. This CDR3 has 17 residues. J lost 4 bases, V lost 4 bases, and 5 bases had no gene match. Germline lookup yields CDR1 MGHRA and CDR2 YSYEKL. This CDR3 is CASSPGLAGRGANVLTF. In nucleotides, the CDR3 is TGCGCCAGCAGCCCCGGACTAGCGGGGCGGGGGGCCAACGTCCTGACTTTC.

The chain has TRBV11-2 and TRBJ2-3; D gene unclear. This CDR3 has 13 amino acids. V dropped 4 bases and J dropped 0 bases, with 5 bases sitting between them. Looked up from germline, CDR1 is SGHAT and CDR2 is FQNNGV. For the CDR3, the DNA is TGTGCCAGCAGCTCCCTTAGCACAGATACGCAGTATTTT. Amino acids: CASSSLSTDTQYF.

The chain couples TRBV19 to TRBJ2-1; 7 positions agree with TRBD2. Per germline, CDR1 LNHDA and CDR2 SQIVND (reference sequence). This CDR3 region has 15 residues. J lost 0 bases, V lost 4 bases, and 3 bases had no gene match. CDR3 residues: CASSTGGSSYNEQFF. The CDR3 region has the DNA TGTGCCAGTAGTACGGGGGGATCCTCCTACAATGAGCAGTTCTTC. Looking up the rest from reference TRBV19 and TRBJ2-1 gives the full variable domain: DGGITQSPKYLFRKEGQNVTLSCEQNLNHDAMYWYRQDPGQGLRLIYYSQIVNDFQKGDIAEGYSVSREKKESFPLTVTSAQKNPTAFYLCASSTGGSSYNEQFFGPGTRLTVL.

The chain links TRBV5-8 to TRBJ2-3, with 9 bases that match TRBD2. This CDR3 contains 15 residues. After removal of 5 bases from V and 5 bases from J, the junction contained 9 bases not matched to a gene. Per germline, CDR1 SGHTS and CDR2 YDEGEE. CDR3 loop: CASSWKRGALDTQYF. The CDR3 DNA reads TGTGCCAGCAGTTGGAAGCGGGGGGCACTAGATACGCAGTATTTT. The complete variable domain, with remaining parts taken from reference TRBV5-8 and TRBJ2-3, reads EAGVTQSPTHLIKTRGQQATLRCSPISGHTSVYWYQQALGLGLQFLLWYDEGEERNRGNFPPRFSGRQFPNYSSELNVNALELEDSALYLCASSWKRGALDTQYFGPGTRLTVL.

The V gene is TRBV14, the J gene TRBJ1-2; possible D gene TRBD1, 6 bases. Trimming stripped 1 base from V and 6 bases from J, with 15 bases between. This CDR3 has 15 residues. CDR1 and CDR2 (germline): SGHDN, FVKESK. The CDR3 region is CASSQALSRGNGYTF. The CDR3, as DNA: TGTGCCAGCAGCCAAGCTCTCTCCAGGGGCAATGGCTACACCTTC.

This chain connects TRBV11-2 to TRBJ1-2; 9 bases align to TRBD1. V trimming: 1 base; J trimming: 4 bases; junction bases outside the gene matches: 7. CDR3 size: 16 residues. Per germline, CDR1 SGHAT and CDR2 FQNNGV. CDR3 sequence reads: CASSLGSGQGAYGYTF. Here the CDR3 DNA reads TGTGCCAGCAGCTTAGGCTCGGGACAGGGAGCCTATGGCTACACCTTC.

This chain uses TRBV19 with TRBJ1-2; D is undetermined. The CDR3 is made up of 18 amino acids. Trimming took off 7 bases at V and 2 bases at J, with 26 bases between the two ends. Germline V CDR1 and CDR2: LNHDA, SQIVND (reference sequence). As DNA, the CDR3 is TGTGCCAGTACCTCCCCATATACCCGTGGAAACAGAAACTATGGCTACACCTTC. Its translation: CASTSPYTRGNRNYGYTF. The full variable domain, with the rest looked up from reference TRBV19 and TRBJ1-2, is DGGITQSPKYLFRKEGQNVTLSCEQNLNHDAMYWYRQDPGQGLRLIYYSQIVNDFQKGDIAEGYSVSREKKESFPLTVTSAQKNPTAFYLCASTSPYTRGNRNYGYTFGSGTRLTVV.

This clone was seen once. The J gene is TRBJ1-2, the V gene TRBV7-9; TRBD1 matches 7 bases. The germline CDR1 and CDR2 sequences are SEHNR and FQNEAQ (reference sequence). The CDR3 sequence is 13 residues long. The ends lost 5 bases at V and 2 bases at J; junction bases unmatched: 2. The CDR3 nucleotides are TGTGCCAGCAGCAGGGACAGCAACTATGGCTACACCTTC. Amino acid sequence: CASSRDSNYGYTF.

This sequence joins TRBV2 and TRBJ1-1; 10 bases fit TRBD1. Germline CDR1 reads SNHLY; CDR2 reads FYNNEI. The CDR3 is 14 residues long. With V trimmed by 4 bases and J by 4 bases, 3 bases remained unmatched. The CDR3 region is CASSATGGGTEAFF. Here the CDR3 DNA reads TGTGCCAGCAGTGCGACAGGGGGCGGCACTGAAGCTTTCTTT.

The chain joins TRBV5-1 to TRBJ2-3; TRBD2 aligns across 12 bases. CDR1 and CDR2 from the germline V gene are SGHRS and YFSETQ. There are 19 residues in the CDR3. J gave up 0 bases and V 3 bases, and 11 bases lay outside the gene matches. As DNA, the CDR3 is TGCGCCAGCAGCTCACCCGCCGGACTAGCGGGGTTAAGCACAGATACGCAGTATTTT. Translated: CASSSPAGLAGLSTDTQYF.

V and J are TRBV9 and TRBJ1-6; D gene ambiguous. The CDR3 loop spans 13 amino acids. Germline V gene data show CDR1 as SGDLS and CDR2 as YYNGEE. Trimming removed 4 bases at V and 13 bases at J, with 15 bases between. CDR3 DNA sequence: TGTGCCAGCAGCTCCCAGGCCCCGGGGCCCCTCCACTTT. Translation: CASSSQAPGPLHF.

The gene calls are TRBV9 and TRBJ2-3; 7 nucleotides line up with TRBD2. The germline V gene has CDR1 SGDLS and CDR2 YYNGEE. The trim removed 4 bases at V and 0 bases at J, leaving 8 bases unmatched. CDR3 size: 16 residues. CDR3: CASSSSGGGSTDTQYF. CDR3 coding DNA: TGTGCCAGCAGCTCCAGTGGGGGGGGTAGCACAGATACGCAGTATTTT.